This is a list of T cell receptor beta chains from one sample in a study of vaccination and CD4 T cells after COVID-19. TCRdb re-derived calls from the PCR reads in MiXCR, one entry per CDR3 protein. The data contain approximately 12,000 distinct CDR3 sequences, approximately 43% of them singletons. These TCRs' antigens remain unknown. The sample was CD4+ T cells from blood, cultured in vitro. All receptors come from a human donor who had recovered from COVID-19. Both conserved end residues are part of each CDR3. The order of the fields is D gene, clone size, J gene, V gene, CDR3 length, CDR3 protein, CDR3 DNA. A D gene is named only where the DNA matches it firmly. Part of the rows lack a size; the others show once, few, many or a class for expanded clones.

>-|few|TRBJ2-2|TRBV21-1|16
CASSKDRTGNTGELFF
TGTGCCAGCAGCAAAGACAGGACAGGGAACACCGGGGAGCTGTTTTTT
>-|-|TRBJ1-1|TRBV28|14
CASSSPWQYTEAFF
TGTGCCAGCAGTTCCCCCTGGCAGTACACTGAAGCTTTCTTT
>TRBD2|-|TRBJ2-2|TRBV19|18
CATKSRTSGSGNTGELFF
TGTGCCACAAAAAGTCGGACTAGCGGGAGCGGGAACACCGGGGAGCTGTTTTTT
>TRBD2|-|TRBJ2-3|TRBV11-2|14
CASSALASTDTQYF
TGTGCCAGCAGCGCACTAGCGAGCACAGATACGCAGTATTTT
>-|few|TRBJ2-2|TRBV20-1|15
CSAQRGAADTGELFF
TGCAGTGCCCAAAGAGGGGCCGCCGACACCGGGGAGCTGTTTTTT
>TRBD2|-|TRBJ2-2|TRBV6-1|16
CASRKWGGRGTGELFF
TGTGCCAGCAGAAAATGGGGCGGGAGAGGAACCGGGGAGCTGTTTTTC
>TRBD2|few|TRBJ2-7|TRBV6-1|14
CASRPPSGAYEQYF
TGTGCCAGCAGGCCCCCCAGCGGGGCCTACGAGCAGTACTTC
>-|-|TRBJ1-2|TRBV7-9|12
CASSWGRDGYTF
TGTGCCAGCAGCTGGGGGCGCGATGGCTACACCTTC
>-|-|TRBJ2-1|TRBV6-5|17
CASSYSVHTSSYNEQFF
TGTGCCAGCAGTTACTCGGTGCATACGAGCTCCTACAATGAGCAGTTCTTC
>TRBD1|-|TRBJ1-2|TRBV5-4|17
CASSPRDRGRGVYGYTF
TGTGCCAGCAGCCCCCGGGACAGGGGGCGCGGGGTCTATGGCTACACCTTC
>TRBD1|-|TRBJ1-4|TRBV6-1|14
CASIRGGFEEKLFF
TGTGCCAGCATCCGAGGGGGCTTCGAGGAAAAACTGTTTTTT
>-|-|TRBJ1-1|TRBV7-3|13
CASSLNQGREAFF
TGTGCCAGCAGCTTAAATCAGGGCAGGGAAGCTTTCTTT
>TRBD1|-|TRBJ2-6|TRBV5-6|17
CASSPGTGYSGANVLTF
TGTGCCAGCAGCCCCGGGACAGGTTACTCTGGGGCCAACGTCCTGACTTTC
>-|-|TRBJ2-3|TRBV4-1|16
CASSQDVQGGTDTQYF
TGCGCCAGCAGCCAAGATGTTCAGGGCGGCACAGATACGCAGTATTTT
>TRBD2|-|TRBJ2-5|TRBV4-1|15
CASSPGLAEGETQYF
TGCGCCAGCAGCCCGGGACTAGCGGAAGGGGAGACCCAGTACTTC
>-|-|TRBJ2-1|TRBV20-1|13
CSASPTAEGEQFF
TGCAGTGCTTCCCCCACCGCCGAGGGTGAGCAGTTCTTC
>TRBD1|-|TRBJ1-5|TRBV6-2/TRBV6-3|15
CASSLGQGWQQPQHF
TGTGCCAGCAGCCTCGGACAGGGGTGGCAACAGCCCCAGCATTTT
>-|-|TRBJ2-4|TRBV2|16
CASSSVFPAGMDIQYF
TGTGCCAGCAGTTCTGTGTTTCCGGCAGGGATGGACATTCAGTACTTC
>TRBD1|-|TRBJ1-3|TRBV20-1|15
CSAVTGTGFGNTIYF
TGCAGTGCTGTAACCGGGACAGGGTTTGGAAACACCATATATTTT
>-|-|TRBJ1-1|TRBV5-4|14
CASSLDGGGTEAFF
TGTGCCAGCAGCTTGGACGGGGGTGGGACTGAAGCTTTCTTT
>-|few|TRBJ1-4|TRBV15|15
CATSSRPGDREKLFF
TGTGCCACCAGCAGTCGGCCGGGGGATCGTGAAAAACTGTTTTTT
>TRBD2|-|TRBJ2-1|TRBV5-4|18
CASSLGPSGIVAYNEQFF
TGTGCCAGCAGCTTGGGGCCTAGCGGGATAGTAGCCTACAATGAGCAGTTCTTC
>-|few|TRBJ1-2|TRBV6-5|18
CASSYSSYSGGVVYGYTF
TGTGCCAGCAGTTACTCGTCATACTCGGGAGGAGTAGTCTATGGCTACACCTTC
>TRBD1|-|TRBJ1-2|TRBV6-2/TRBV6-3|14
CASRGQGAPYGYTF
TGTGCCAGCAGGGGACAGGGGGCTCCCTATGGCTACACCTTC
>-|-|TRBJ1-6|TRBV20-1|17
CSARGAPPGSYNSPLHF
TGCAGTGCTAGGGGTGCTCCTCCAGGCTCCTATAATTCACCCCTCCACTTT
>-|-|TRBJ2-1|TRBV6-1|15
CASSELDSSYNEQFF
TGTGCCAGCAGTGAACTCGATAGCTCCTACAATGAGCAGTTCTTC
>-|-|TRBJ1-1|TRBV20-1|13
CSALYGWNTEAFF
TGCAGTGCTCTGTATGGGTGGAACACTGAAGCTTTCTTT
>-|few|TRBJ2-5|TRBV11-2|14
CASSLRAVTSTQYF
TGTGCCAGCAGCTTAAGGGCAGTTACGTCGACCCAGTACTTC
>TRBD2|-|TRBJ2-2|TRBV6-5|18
CASSYSSGLAGGSGELFF
TGTGCCAGCAGTTACTCATCCGGACTAGCGGGAGGGTCCGGGGAGCTGTTTTTT
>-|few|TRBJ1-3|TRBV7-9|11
CASSLANTIYF
TGTGCCAGCAGCTTAGCGAACACCATATATTTT
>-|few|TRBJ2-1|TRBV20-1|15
CSPDLPQAPAREQFF
TGCAGTCCAGATCTCCCACAAGCGCCGGCAAGGGAGCAGTTCTTC
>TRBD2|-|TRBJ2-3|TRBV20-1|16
CSASPPLAGISDTQYF
TGCAGTGCTAGCCCTCCTCTAGCGGGAATTTCAGATACGCAGTATTTT
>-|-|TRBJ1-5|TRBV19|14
CASNLVADNQPQHF
TGTGCCAGCAATTTGGTGGCAGACAATCAGCCCCAGCATTTT
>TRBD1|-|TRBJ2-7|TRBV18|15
CASSTGQGVSYEQYF
TGTGCCAGCTCGACTGGACAGGGGGTTTCCTACGAGCAGTACTTC
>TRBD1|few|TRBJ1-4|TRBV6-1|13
CASSANRGEKLFF
TGTGCCAGCAGTGCGAACAGGGGTGAAAAACTGTTTTTT
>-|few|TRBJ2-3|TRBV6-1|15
CASSEGWAFADTQYF
TGTGCCAGCAGTGAAGGGTGGGCCTTCGCAGATACGCAGTATTTT
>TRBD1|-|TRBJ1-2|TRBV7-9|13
CASSLADRDGYTF
TGTGCCAGCAGCTTAGCCGACAGGGATGGCTACACCTTC
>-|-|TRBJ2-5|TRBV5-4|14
CASSLAWRQETQYF
TGTGCCAGCAGCTTAGCCTGGAGACAAGAGACCCAGTACTTC
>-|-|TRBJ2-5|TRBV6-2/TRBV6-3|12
CASSDNQETQYF
TGTGCCAGCAGTGACAACCAAGAGACCCAGTACTTC
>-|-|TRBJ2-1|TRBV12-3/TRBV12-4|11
CASSLARLTFF
TGTGCCAGCAGTTTAGCACGCCTTACGTTCTTC
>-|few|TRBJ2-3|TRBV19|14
CARTGRRITDTQYF
TGTGCCAGAACTGGCCGGCGGATCACAGATACGCAGTATTTT
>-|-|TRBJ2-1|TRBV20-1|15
CSARKGGPTYNEQFF
TGCAGTGCTAGAAAGGGAGGTCCTACCTACAATGAGCAGTTCTTC
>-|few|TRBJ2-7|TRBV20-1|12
CSARGTPDEQYF
TGCAGTGCTAGAGGGACCCCGGACGAGCAGTACTTC
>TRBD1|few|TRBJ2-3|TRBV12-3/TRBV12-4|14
CASSDRGITDTQYF
TGTGCCAGCAGCGACAGGGGAATCACAGATACGCAGTATTTT
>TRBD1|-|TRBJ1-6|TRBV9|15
CASSPRQGGNSPLHF
TGTGCCAGCAGCCCTCGACAGGGGGGTAATTCACCCCTCCACTTT
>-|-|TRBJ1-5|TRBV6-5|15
CASSYSMGLNQPQHF
TGTGCCAGCAGTTACTCGATGGGCTTAAATCAGCCCCAGCATTTT
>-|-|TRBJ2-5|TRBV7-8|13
CASSLEGKETQYF
TGTGCCAGCAGCTTAGAGGGGAAAGAGACCCAGTACTTC
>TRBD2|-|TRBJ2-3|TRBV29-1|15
CSVPGLAEGVDTQYF
TGCAGCGTCCCGGGACTAGCGGAGGGAGTGGATACGCAGTATTTT
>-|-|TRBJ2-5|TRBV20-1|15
CSARALTGTGETQYF
TGCAGTGCTAGAGCGTTAACTGGAACTGGAGAGACCCAGTACTTC
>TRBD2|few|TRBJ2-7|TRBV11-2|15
CASSPLAGVSYEQYF
TGTGCCAGCAGCCCACTAGCGGGGGTTTCCTACGAGCAGTACTTC